The rows below give T cell receptor beta chains drawn from one sample of a study of shared clonotypes between healthy human individuals. The method was immunoSEQ multiplex PCR; TCRdb's version includes in-frame clones alone and lacks a portion of them. The sample has some 2,000,000 clones, almost 96% seen once; the top ten hold approximately 0.13%. The sequenced material came from naive CD4+ T cells sorted from blood. The source is a man between 18 and 29 years old in good health. CDR3s include the opening cysteine and the closing phenylalanine or tryptophan. The D gene is left open where the match is weak. Only part of the rows carry a size: once, few, many, or a class if the clone is expanded.

clone_size	j_call	d_call	cdr3_length	v_call	cdr3_nt	cdr3_aa
-	TRBJ1-6	TRBD1	15	TRBV6-5	TGTGCCAGCAGTTACTCCGGACAGGGGATTTCACCCCTCCACTTT	CASSYSGQGISPLHF
-	TRBJ2-5	-	13	TRBV9	TGTGCCAGCAGCGTAGGGGGGTTCGAGACCCAGTACTTC	CASSVGGFETQYF
-	TRBJ1-2	TRBD1	15	TRBV19	TGTGCCAGTAGTACCCCTGGACAGGCTGTCGTAGGCTACACCTTC	CASSTPGQAVVGYTF
once	TRBJ1-5	TRBD1	14	TRBV7-8	TGTGCCAGCAGCTTAGGGACAGGGAATCAGCCCCAGCATTTT	CASSLGTGNQPQHF
once	TRBJ1-4	TRBD1	14	TRBV30	TGTGCCTGGGGGCAGGGGGCAAAATTGGAAAAACTGTTTTTT	CAWGQGAKLEKLFF
few	TRBJ2-4	-	13	TRBV11-2	TGTGCCAGCAGCTTCCGCAGGGATGACATTCAGTACTTC	CASSFRRDDIQYF
-	TRBJ2-6	TRBD1	17	TRBV2	TGTGCCAGTCAGCCGGGACAGGGCATCGAAGGGACCAACGTCCTGACTTTC	CASQPGQGIEGTNVLTF
-	TRBJ1-2	-	16	TRBV6-5	TGTGCCAGCAGTTACTCGATCGGGTTAGCTTTGGGAGGCTACACCTTC	CASSYSIGLALGGYTF
-	TRBJ1-5	-	13	TRBV28	TGTGCCAGCAGTAACGGGCCGAATCAGCCCCAGCATTTT	CASSNGPNQPQHF
-	TRBJ2-7	-	14	TRBV28	TGTGCCAGCAGCCTACAGACCCCCCCTTGGGAGCAGTACTTC	CASSLQTPPWEQYF
-	TRBJ1-5	-	15	TRBV28	TGTGCCAGCAGCTTGGCCGGTGGGAATCGTCAGCCCCAGCATTTT	CASSLAGGNRQPQHF
once	TRBJ1-5	TRBD1	14	TRBV6-1	TGTGCCAGCAGTGGTTCAGGGGGCGGTCAGCCCCAGCATTTT	CASSGSGGGQPQHF
-	TRBJ1-2	-	14	TRBV30	TGTGCCTGGACCCCCGGGCAAGGCTATTATGGCTACACCTTC	CAWTPGQGYYGYTF
-	TRBJ1-1	TRBD1	14	TRBV6-1	TGTGCCAGCAGACCGGGACAGCTAGTTTATGAAGCTTTCTTT	CASRPGQLVYEAFF
-	TRBJ2-6	-	16	TRBV19	TGTGCCAGTAGTATGGGACGGACCTCTGGGGCCAACGTCCTGACTTTC	CASSMGRTSGANVLTF
-	TRBJ2-7	-	15	TRBV7-2	TGTGCCAGCAGCTTAGCGCAAAGCAGCTCCTACGAGCAGTACTTC	CASSLAQSSSYEQYF
-	TRBJ2-5	-	15	TRBV5-1	TGCGCCAGCAGCTTGGACTATAGGGGCCAAGAGACCCAGTACTTC	CASSLDYRGQETQYF
-	TRBJ2-5	TRBD1	16	TRBV7-9	TGTGCCAGCAGCTTAGCAGGGGGCGGTGGTCAAGAGACCCAGTACTTC	CASSLAGGGGQETQYF
-	TRBJ2-3	-	14	TRBV5-1	TGCGCCAGCAGCCACAAACTGAACACAGATACGCAGTATTTT	CASSHKLNTDTQYF
once	TRBJ1-2	TRBD1	13	TRBV6-5	TGTGCCAGCAGTTACAGGGACAGGGATGGCTACACCTTC	CASSYRDRDGYTF
-	TRBJ1-1	-	16	TRBV5-1	TGCGCCAGCAGCTTGCGGGGTGGACTGGGTTCCACTGAAGCTTTCTTT	CASSLRGGLGSTEAFF
-	TRBJ2-3	-	17	TRBV4-1	TGCGCCAGCAGCCAAGATGTATGGGGGGTTAGCACAGATACGCAGTATTTT	CASSQDVWGVSTDTQYF
-	TRBJ1-2	TRBD1	15	TRBV6-1	TGTGCCAGCAGTGAAGAGGGACAGGGGGCGTTTGGCTACACCTTC	CASSEEGQGAFGYTF
-	TRBJ1-1	-	13	TRBV10-3	TGTGCCATCAAAGGGCAGGGGAACACTGAAGCTTTCTTT	CAIKGQGNTEAFF
-	TRBJ2-3	TRBD1	15	TRBV28	TGTGCCAGCAGTTTAGAGACAGGGGGAACAGATACGCAGTATTTT	CASSLETGGTDTQYF
-	TRBJ1-1	-	15	TRBV5-1	TGCGCCAGCAGCTTGGCCTTGGGCGAAGACACTGAAGCTTTCTTT	CASSLALGEDTEAFF
-	TRBJ1-1	-	14	TRBV9	TGTGCCAGCACCACAGGGTGGGGGAACACTGAAGCTTTCTTT	CASTTGWGNTEAFF
-	TRBJ2-5	TRBD2	16	TRBV2	TGTGCCAGCAGTACGGGGACTAGCGGGGGGGCGGAGACCCAGTACTTC	CASSTGTSGGAETQYF
-	TRBJ2-7	TRBD1	14	TRBV6-5	TGTGCCAGCAGGGCCGGGACAGGCTTCTACGAGCAGTACTTC	CASRAGTGFYEQYF
once	TRBJ2-7	-	17	TRBV18	TGTGCCAGCTCACCCCAGTGGCAGGGGGCGACTAGCAGGTCTCTGTACTTC	CASSPQWQGATSRSLYF
-	TRBJ2-5	TRBD2	12	TRBV6-6	TGTGCCAGCAACCCGGGGGGAGAGACCCAGTACTTC	CASNPGGETQYF